Here is one TCR beta chain with its context. Its matching antigen is unknown. During the collection period, no donor immune events like infections were recorded. This entry belongs to a study of identifying expanded T cells in peripheral blood. Profiling relied on immunoSEQ multiplex PCR, and the TCRdb table lists in-frame clones only, not all of them. The table has over 85,000 clones, roughly 85% seen once; the top ten hold 3.5% to 5.5%. The CDR3 sequence is 14 residues long. Germline CDR1 SGHRS, CDR2 YFSETQ. Deletions cut 4 bases from V and 9 bases from J, with 17 bases between. Study outcomes and limitations: Over two and four weeks, about 17 and 20 clones changed, versus approximately 1.1 between replicates. Approximately 2-week clone count variance significantly increased as total template count grew.

This sequence originates from a person aged 18 to 75 in good health. The V and J genes are TRBV5-1 and TRBJ2-1; D is ambiguous. Specimen: blood. This chain's CDR3 is CASSPEPQEIEQFF. In DNA, the CDR3 is TGCGCCAGCAGCCCGGAGCCTCAGGAAATTGAGCAGTTCTTC.